Presented here are 5 T cell receptor beta chains from one specimen sequenced in a study of cytomegalovirus exposure and HLA in healthy donors. Researchers ran the PCR with 60 Vbeta and 13 Jbeta primers. Only in-frame clones appear in the TCRdb table, and some are missing; sequencing was by immunoSEQ multiplex PCR. The table lists over 100,000 clones, 73% of them singletons. The sequenced sample consisted of PBMCs. The source of these receptors is a man between 40 and 49 years old in good health and CMV-seronegative.

This chain joins TRBV7-2 and TRBJ1-3, with D hard to call. V shed 2 bases and J shed 0 bases, with 8 bases lying between them. CDR1 is SGHTA, CDR2 FQGNSA, per germline. This CDR3 is built from 15 residues. The CDR3 bases are TGTGCCAGCAGCTTACAGGTCAGCTCTGGAAACACCATATATTTT. Its protein product is CASSLQVSSGNTIYF.

The chain couples TRBV7-2 to TRBJ2-3; the match to TRBD2 covers 12 bases. This CDR3 spans 16 amino acids. CDR1 is SGHTA, CDR2 FQGNSA, per germline. V lost 5 bases and J lost 2; bases outside the gene matches: 5. The CDR3 spells CASSPRLAGATDTQYF. The CDR3 DNA reads TGTGCCAGCAGCCCGCGACTAGCGGGGGCCACAGATACGCAGTATTTT.

This clone was recorded once. The chain links TRBV5-1 to TRBJ1-1, with a possible D match to TRBD1 (5 bases). CDR3 length: 16 amino acids. Germline V CDR1 and CDR2: SGHRS, YFSETQ. V dropped 0 bases and J dropped 0 bases, with 12 bases sitting between them. DNA for the CDR3: TGCGCCAGCAGCTTGGGTGTGGGGCTCATGAACACTGAAGCTTTCTTT. Translating gives CASSLGVGLMNTEAFF.

This rearrangement joins TRBV4-1 to TRBJ2-3; the match to TRBD1 covers 9 bases. V trimming: 7 bases; J trimming: 3 bases; junction bases outside the gene matches: 8. Looked up from germline, CDR1 is MGHRA and CDR2 is YSYEKL. The CDR3 totals 15 residues. This chain's CDR3 is CASTRTGVGTDTQYF. In DNA form, the CDR3 reads TGCGCCAGCACCCGGACAGGGGTGGGGACAGATACGCAGTATTTT.

The chain carries TRBV19 and TRBJ2-7; 10 bases align to TRBD1. This CDR3 has 14 residues. Germline-derived CDR1 and CDR2 are LNHDA and SQIVND (reference sequence). J lost 6 bases, V lost 4 bases, and 6 bases had no gene match. CDR3 loop: CASSRDRGLGEQYF. CDR3 bases: TGTGCCAGTAGTAGAGACAGGGGGCTGGGCGAGCAGTACTTC.